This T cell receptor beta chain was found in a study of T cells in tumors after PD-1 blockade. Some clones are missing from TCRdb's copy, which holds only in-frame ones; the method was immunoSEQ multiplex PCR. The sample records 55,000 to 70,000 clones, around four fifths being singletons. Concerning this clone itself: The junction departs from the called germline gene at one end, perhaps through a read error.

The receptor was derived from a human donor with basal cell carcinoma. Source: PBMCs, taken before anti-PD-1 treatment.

CDR3 nucleotide sequence: TGTGCCAGCAGCCCCGCGACAGGCAGCTCCTACGGGCAGTACTTC. Translated, it gives CASSPATGSSYGQYF. This rearrangement joins TRBV3-1 (or the pseudogene TRBV3-2) to TRBJ2-7; a possible D gene is TRBD1 (6 bases). Germline V gene sequence: CDR1 LGHDT, CDR2 YNNKEL (reference sequence). The CDR3 is 15 residues long.